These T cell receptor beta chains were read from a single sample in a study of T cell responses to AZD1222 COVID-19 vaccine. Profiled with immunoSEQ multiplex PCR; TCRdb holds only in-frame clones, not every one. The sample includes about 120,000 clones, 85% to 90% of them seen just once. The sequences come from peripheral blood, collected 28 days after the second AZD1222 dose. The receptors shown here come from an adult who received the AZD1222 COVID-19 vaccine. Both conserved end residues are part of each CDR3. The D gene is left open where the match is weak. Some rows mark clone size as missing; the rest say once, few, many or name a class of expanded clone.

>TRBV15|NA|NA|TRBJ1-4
CATSRVGVWEKLFF
TGTGCCACCAGCAGAGTAGGGGTCTGGGAAAAACTGTTTTTT
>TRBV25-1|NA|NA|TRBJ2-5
CASSEPLGYQETQYF
TGTGCCAGCAGTGAACCTCTAGGATACCAAGAGACCCAGTACTTC
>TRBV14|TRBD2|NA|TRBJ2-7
CASSQRFYGRAHEQYF
TGTGCCAGCAGCCAACGATTTTACGGGAGGGCCCACGAGCAGTACTTC
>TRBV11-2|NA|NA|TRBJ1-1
CASSLGSLNTEAFF
TGTGCCAGCAGCCTAGGGAGTTTGAACACTGAAGCTTTCTTT
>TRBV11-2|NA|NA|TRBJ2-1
CASRKTLGRGLGNEQFF
TGTGCCAGCAGAAAAACCCTAGGGCGGGGACTGGGGAATGAGCAGTTCTTC
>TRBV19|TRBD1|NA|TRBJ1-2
CASVPGQGDHGYTF
TGTGCCAGTGTCCCGGGACAGGGGGATCATGGCTACACCTTC
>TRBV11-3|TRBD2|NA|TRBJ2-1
CASSRSGNNEQFF
TGTGCCAGCAGTCGTAGCGGGAACAATGAGCAGTTCTTC
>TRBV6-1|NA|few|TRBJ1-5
CASSELVQPQHF
TGTGCCAGCAGTGAACTAGTTCAGCCCCAGCATTTT
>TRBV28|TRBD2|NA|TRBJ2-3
CASRQLADPSTDTQYF
TGTGCCAGCAGACAACTAGCGGACCCTAGCACAGATACGCAGTATTTT
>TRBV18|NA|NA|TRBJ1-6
CASSLLTAYNSPLHF
TGTGCCAGCTCCCTACTGACAGCATATAATTCACCCCTCCACTTT
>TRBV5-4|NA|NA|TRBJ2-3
CASSLYRGSSTDTQYF
TGTGCCAGCAGCTTGTACCGGGGGAGCAGCACAGATACGCAGTATTTT
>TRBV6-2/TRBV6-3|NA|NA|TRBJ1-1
CASSPGQGHTEAFF
TGTGCCAGCAGCCCGGGGCAGGGCCACACTGAAGCTTTCTTT
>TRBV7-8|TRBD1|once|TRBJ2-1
CASSGRQGAAYNEQFF
TGTGCCAGCAGCGGAAGACAGGGGGCGGCATACAATGAGCAGTTCTTC
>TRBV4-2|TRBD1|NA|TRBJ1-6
CASSQDPFRGPGNNSPLHF
TGTGCCAGCAGCCAAGATCCCTTCAGGGGGCCCGGGAATAATTCACCCCTCCACTTT
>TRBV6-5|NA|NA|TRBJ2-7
CASSYGWQGAYEQYF
TGTGCCAGCAGTTACGGGTGGCAGGGAGCCTACGAGCAGTACTTC
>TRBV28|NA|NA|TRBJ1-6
CASSPTGPRNSPLHF
TGTGCCAGCAGCCCTACCGGGCCCCGAAATTCACCCCTCCACTTT
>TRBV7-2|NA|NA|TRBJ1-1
CASSTGGPGLAFF
TGTGCCAGCAGCACCGGGGGCCCAGGGTTGGCTTTCTTT
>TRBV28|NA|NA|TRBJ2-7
CASSSLGGLNEQYF
TGTGCCAGCAGTTCCCTGGGGGGGCTGAACGAGCAGTACTTC
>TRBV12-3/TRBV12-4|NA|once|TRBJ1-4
CASSFSGQEKLFF
TGTGCCAGCAGTTTTTCAGGGCAGGAAAAACTGTTTTTT
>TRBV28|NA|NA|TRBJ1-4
CASSSAGAGANEKLFF
TGTGCCAGCAGTTCGGCAGGGGCAGGAGCTAATGAAAAACTGTTTTTT
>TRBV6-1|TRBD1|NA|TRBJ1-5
CASSEGQGASGNQPQHF
TGTGCCAGCAGTGAGGGGCAGGGGGCATCTGGCAATCAGCCCCAGCATTTT
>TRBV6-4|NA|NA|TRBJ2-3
CASSDSEGNTQYF
TGTGCCAGCAGTGACTCGGAGGGGAATACGCAGTATTTT
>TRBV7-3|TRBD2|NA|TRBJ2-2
CASSRTSGELFF
TGTGCCAGCAGCCGGACTAGCGGGGAGCTGTTTTTT
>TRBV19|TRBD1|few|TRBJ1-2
CAGWDRGSYGYTF
TGTGCCGGGTGGGACAGGGGGTCCTATGGCTACACCTTC
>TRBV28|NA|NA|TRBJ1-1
CASSLTAGLGVVEAFF
TGTGCCAGCAGCCTTACGGCGGGACTGGGGGTGGTGGAAGCTTTCTTT
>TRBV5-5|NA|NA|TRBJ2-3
CASSLGQNTDTQYF
TGTGCCAGCAGCTTAGGACAGAACACAGATACGCAGTATTTT
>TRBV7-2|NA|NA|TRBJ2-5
CASIAAGARETQYF
TGTGCCAGCATCGCCGCAGGGGCCAGGGAGACCCAGTACTTC
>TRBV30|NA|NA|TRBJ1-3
CAWGGKGLSGNTIYF
TGTGCCTGGGGGGGGAAGGGGCTTTCGGGAAACACCATATATTTT
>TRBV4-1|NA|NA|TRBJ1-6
CASSQRVAGANSPLHF
TGCGCCAGCAGCCAACGTGTGGCAGGGGCCAATTCACCCCTCCACTTT
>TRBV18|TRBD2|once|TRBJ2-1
CASSLSQGLPSGREEQFF
TGTGCCAGCTCACTCTCTCAGGGACTGCCTAGCGGGCGTGAAGAGCAGTTCTTC
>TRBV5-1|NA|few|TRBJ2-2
CASSPVGARTNTGELFF
TGCGCCAGCAGCCCGGTGGGTGCCAGGACGAACACCGGGGAGCTGTTTTTT
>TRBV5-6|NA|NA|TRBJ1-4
CASRRGYSEKLFF
TGTGCCAGCAGAAGGGGCTACTCAGAAAAACTGTTTTTT
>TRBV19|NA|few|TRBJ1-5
CASNDYQVGNQPQHF
TGTGCCAGTAATGATTACCAGGTTGGCAATCAGCCCCAGCATTTT
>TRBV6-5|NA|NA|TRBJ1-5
CASPKGSGNQPQHF
TGTGCCAGCCCCAAGGGATCGGGGAATCAGCCCCAGCATTTT
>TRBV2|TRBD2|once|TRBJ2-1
CASSEARSASGGRPEFF
TGTGCCAGCAGTGAAGCGCGATCGGCTAGCGGGGGGAGACCAGAGTTCTTC
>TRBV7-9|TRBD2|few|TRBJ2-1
CASSRLAVNNEQFF
TGTGCCAGCAGTCGGCTAGCGGTTAACAATGAGCAGTTCTTC
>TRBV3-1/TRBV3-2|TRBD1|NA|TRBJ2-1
CASSPDRGTYNEQFF
TGTGCCAGCAGTCCCGACAGGGGTACGTACAATGAGCAGTTCTTC
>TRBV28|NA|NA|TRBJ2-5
CASSIMRAQETQYF
TGTGCCAGCAGCATCATGAGGGCCCAAGAGACCCAGTACTTC
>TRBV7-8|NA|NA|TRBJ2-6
CASSLAGLDFSGANVLTF
TGTGCCAGCAGCTTAGCGGGACTTGACTTCTCTGGGGCCAACGTCCTGACTTTC
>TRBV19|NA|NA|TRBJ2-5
CASSIGAGVQETQYF
TGTGCCAGTAGTATAGGTGCAGGGGTACAGGAGACCCAGTACTTC
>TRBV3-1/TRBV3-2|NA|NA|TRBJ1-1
CASSPDRSTEAFF
TGTGCCAGCAGCCCAGACAGATCCACTGAAGCTTTCTTT
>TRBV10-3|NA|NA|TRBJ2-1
CAIRSRDGSSYNEQFF
TGTGCCATCAGAAGCCGGGACGGGAGCTCCTACAATGAGCAGTTCTTC
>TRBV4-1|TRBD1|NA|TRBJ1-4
CASSQERSQGNEKLFF
TGCGCCAGCAGCCAAGAACGGTCACAGGGGAATGAAAAACTGTTTTTT
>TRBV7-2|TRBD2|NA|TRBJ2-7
CASSLNIRGGRWEQYF
TGTGCCAGCAGCTTAAATATACGGGGAGGGCGTTGGGAGCAGTACTTC
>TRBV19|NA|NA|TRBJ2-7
CASSKHIRVDYEQYF
TGTGCCAGTAGTAAGCATATACGGGTCGACTACGAGCAGTACTTC
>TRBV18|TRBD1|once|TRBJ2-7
CASSPRDRVDFSEQYF
TGTGCCAGCTCACCCCGGGACAGGGTCGACTTTTCCGAGCAGTACTTC
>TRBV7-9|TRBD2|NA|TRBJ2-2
CASSLRSGGEDTGELFF
TGTGCCAGCAGCTTAAGATCCGGGGGGGAAGACACCGGGGAGCTGTTTTTT
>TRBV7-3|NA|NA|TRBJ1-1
CASSLMSGTEAFF
TGTGCCAGCAGCTTAATGTCGGGGACTGAAGCTTTCTTT